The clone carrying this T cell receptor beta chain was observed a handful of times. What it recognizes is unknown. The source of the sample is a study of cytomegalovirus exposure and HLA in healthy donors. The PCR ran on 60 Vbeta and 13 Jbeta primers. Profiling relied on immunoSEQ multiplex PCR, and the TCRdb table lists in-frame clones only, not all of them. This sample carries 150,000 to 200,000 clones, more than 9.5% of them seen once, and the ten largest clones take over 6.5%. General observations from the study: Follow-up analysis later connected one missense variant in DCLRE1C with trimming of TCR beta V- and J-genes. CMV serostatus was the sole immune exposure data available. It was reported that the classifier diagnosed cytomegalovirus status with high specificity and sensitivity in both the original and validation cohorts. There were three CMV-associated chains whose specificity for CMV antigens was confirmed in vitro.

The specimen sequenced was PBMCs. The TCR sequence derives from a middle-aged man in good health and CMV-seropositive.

The CDR3 sequence is CASTLRQGGEQYF. The CDR3 DNA follows: TGTGCCAGCACCCTCCGACAGGGAGGCGAGCAGTACTTC. The chain employs TRBV6-5 and TRBJ2-7, with D possibly TRBD1 on 7 matching bases. CDR3 size: 13 residues. V gave up 7 bases and J gave up 6 bases, with 16 bases separating them. CDR1 is MNHEY, CDR2 SVGAGI, per germline.